A selection of T cell receptor beta chains follows, all from one sample in a study of molecular identifiers for immune sequencing clone quantification. MiXCR, run by TCRdb on the PCR reads, gives a single entry per CDR3 protein. Of a few hundred thousand distinct CDR3 sequences in the sample, roughly 24% are singletons; the top ten hold approximately 0.8%. Material for sequencing was naive CD8+ T cells from blood, with Jurkat cell RNA spiked in. The receptors stem from a human donor in good health. Some libraries in this study had Jurkat cell RNA spiked in. The CDR3 runs from the conserved cysteine through the conserved F or W. Fields, in order: V gene, clone size, J gene, D gene, CDR3 protein, CDR3 DNA. D genes are given only for firm matches. Clone size is stated in some rows and not others, as once, few, many or a class when expanded.

v_gene: TRBV29-1; abundance: -; j_gene: TRBJ2-7; d_gene: -; CDR3aa: CSVPATYEQYF; CDR3nt: TGCAGCGTTCCGGCGACCTACGAGCAGTACTTC
v_gene: TRBV6-5; abundance: -; j_gene: TRBJ2-7; d_gene: -; CDR3aa: CASSYNPSGEQYF; CDR3nt: TGTGCCAGCAGTTACAACCCGAGCGGCGAGCAGTACTTC
v_gene: TRBV7-9; abundance: -; j_gene: TRBJ2-3; d_gene: -; CDR3aa: CASSSTVIRTISTDTQYF; CDR3nt: TGTGCCAGCAGCTCCACGGTAATTAGAACAATTAGCACAGATACGCAGTATTTT
v_gene: TRBV5-1; abundance: many; j_gene: TRBJ2-7; d_gene: -; CDR3aa: CASSTLSGSFYEQYF; CDR3nt: TGCGCCAGCAGCACCCTGTCTGGCAGCTTCTACGAGCAGTACTTC
v_gene: TRBV6-2/TRBV6-3; abundance: many; j_gene: TRBJ2-3; d_gene: TRBD2; CDR3aa: CASSYYGTSFADTQYF; CDR3nt: TGTGCCAGCAGTTACTACGGGACTAGCTTCGCAGATACGCAGTATTTT
v_gene: TRBV28; abundance: -; j_gene: TRBJ1-1; d_gene: TRBD1; CDR3aa: CASSSSKQGRVNTEAFF; CDR3nt: TGTGCCAGCAGTTCCTCTAAACAGGGGCGGGTGAACACTGAAGCTTTCTTT
v_gene: TRBV13; abundance: few; j_gene: TRBJ2-2; d_gene: -; CDR3aa: CASTLGIMGVNTGELFF; CDR3nt: TGTGCCAGCACCTTGGGGATCATGGGGGTGAACACCGGGGAGCTGTTTTTT
v_gene: TRBV12-3/TRBV12-4; abundance: many; j_gene: TRBJ1-2; d_gene: TRBD1; CDR3aa: CATQDRGHGYTF; CDR3nt: TGTGCCACCCAGGACAGGGGGCATGGCTACACCTTC
v_gene: TRBV29-1; abundance: -; j_gene: TRBJ2-1; d_gene: -; CDR3aa: CSGRRDYNEQFF; CDR3nt: TGCAGCGGTAGACGGGACTACAATGAGCAGTTCTTC
v_gene: TRBV3-1; abundance: few; j_gene: TRBJ2-3; d_gene: TRBD2; CDR3aa: CASSPMGLAGSTDTQYF; CDR3nt: TGTGCCAGCAGCCCTATGGGACTAGCGGGATCAACAGATACGCAGTATTTT
v_gene: TRBV11-2; abundance: -; j_gene: TRBJ1-6; d_gene: -; CDR3aa: CASKQGLSGNSPLHF; CDR3nt: TGTGCCAGCAAACAAGGGCTGTCGGGGAATTCACCCCTCCACTTT
v_gene: TRBV14; abundance: -; j_gene: TRBJ2-7; d_gene: -; CDR3aa: CASSQVGRGGKQYF; CDR3nt: TGTGCCAGCAGCCAAGTGGGTCGGGGAGGCAAGCAGTACTTC
v_gene: TRBV20-1; abundance: many; j_gene: TRBJ1-1; d_gene: -; CDR3aa: CSARAGRGTEAFF; CDR3nt: TGCAGTGCTAGAGCGGGACGCGGGACTGAAGCTTTCTTT
v_gene: TRBV12-3/TRBV12-4; abundance: -; j_gene: TRBJ1-2; d_gene: -; CDR3aa: CASSPLVNYGYTF; CDR3nt: TGTGCCAGCAGCCCGCTGGTTAACTATGGCTACACCTTC
v_gene: TRBV5-1; abundance: -; j_gene: TRBJ2-1; d_gene: -; CDR3aa: CASSLGLLKFF; CDR3nt: TGCGCCAGCAGCTTGGGACTCTTGAAGTTCTTC
v_gene: TRBV29-1; abundance: many; j_gene: TRBJ2-7; d_gene: -; CDR3aa: CSVEGEGRDYEQYF; CDR3nt: TGCAGCGTTGAAGGCGAAGGGAGAGACTACGAGCAGTACTTC
v_gene: TRBV3-1; abundance: -; j_gene: TRBJ2-3; d_gene: -; CDR3aa: CASSQEVAADTQYF; CDR3nt: TGTGCCAGCAGCCAAGAGGTAGCTGCAGATACGCAGTATTTT
v_gene: TRBV5-6; abundance: -; j_gene: TRBJ2-5; d_gene: -; CDR3aa: CASSLRYGQGTQYF; CDR3nt: TGTGCCAGCAGCTTGAGGTACGGACAAGGGACCCAGTACTTC
v_gene: TRBV7-8; abundance: -; j_gene: TRBJ2-7; d_gene: TRBD1; CDR3aa: CASSLDRGEYEQYF; CDR3nt: TGTGCCAGCAGCTTAGACAGGGGGGAATACGAGCAGTACTTC
v_gene: TRBV19; abundance: many; j_gene: TRBJ2-7; d_gene: TRBD1; CDR3aa: CASSNLDRGGKDEQYF; CDR3nt: TGTGCCAGTAGCAACCTGGACAGGGGGGGGAAGGACGAGCAGTACTTC
v_gene: TRBV7-8; abundance: many; j_gene: TRBJ2-2; d_gene: TRBD1; CDR3aa: CASSIGTDTGELFF; CDR3nt: TGTGCCAGCAGCATCGGGACAGACACCGGGGAGCTGTTTTTT
v_gene: TRBV4-3; abundance: -; j_gene: TRBJ2-3; d_gene: TRBD2; CDR3aa: CASSQAGTSGWNTQYF; CDR3nt: TGCGCCAGCAGCCAAGCTGGGACTAGCGGATGGAATACGCAGTATTTT
v_gene: TRBV6-2/TRBV6-3; abundance: -; j_gene: TRBJ1-1; d_gene: -; CDR3aa: CASSYQGGVGMNTEAFF; CDR3nt: TGTGCCAGCAGTTACCAAGGGGGGGTCGGCATGAACACTGAAGCTTTCTTT
v_gene: TRBV25-1; abundance: few; j_gene: TRBJ2-1; d_gene: TRBD2; CDR3aa: CASSGIGGVYNEQFF; CDR3nt: TGTGCCAGCAGTGGAATTGGGGGGGTGTACAATGAGCAGTTCTTC
v_gene: TRBV9; abundance: -; j_gene: TRBJ2-3; d_gene: TRBD2; CDR3aa: CASSVDLGLASTDTQYF; CDR3nt: TGTGCCAGCAGCGTAGACTTGGGACTAGCGAGCACAGATACGCAGTATTTT
v_gene: TRBV5-1; abundance: -; j_gene: TRBJ2-7; d_gene: -; CDR3aa: CASSPGRSYAQYF; CDR3nt: TGCGCCAGCAGCCCCGGACGGAGTTACGCGCAGTACTTC
v_gene: TRBV20-1; abundance: -; j_gene: TRBJ2-1; d_gene: TRBD2; CDR3aa: CSARPGTSVYEQFF; CDR3nt: TGCAGTGCTCGCCCCGGGACTAGTGTCTATGAGCAGTTCTTC
v_gene: TRBV23-1; abundance: few; j_gene: TRBJ2-3; d_gene: -; CDR3aa: CASSQRVGGTDTQYF; CDR3nt: TGCGCCAGCAGTCAAAGGGTTGGGGGCACAGATACGCAGTATTTT
v_gene: TRBV30; abundance: few; j_gene: TRBJ1-1; d_gene: -; CDR3aa: CAWSLQGNTEAFF; CDR3nt: TGTGCCTGGAGCCTACAGGGGAACACTGAAGCTTTCTTT
v_gene: TRBV20-1; abundance: -; j_gene: TRBJ2-3; d_gene: -; CDR3aa: CSARVGGASTDTQYF; CDR3nt: TGCAGTGCTAGGGTAGGCGGGGCTAGCACAGATACGCAGTATTTT
v_gene: TRBV6-2/TRBV6-3; abundance: many; j_gene: TRBJ2-2; d_gene: TRBD2; CDR3aa: CASSYSSSGANTGELFF; CDR3nt: TGTGCCAGCAGTTACTCGAGTAGCGGGGCGAACACCGGGGAGCTGTTTTTT
v_gene: TRBV2; abundance: -; j_gene: TRBJ1-1; d_gene: -; CDR3aa: CASFATEAFF; CDR3nt: TGTGCCAGCTTCGCCACTGAAGCTTTCTTT
v_gene: TRBV14; abundance: -; j_gene: TRBJ2-3; d_gene: -; CDR3aa: CASSPDRDIPDTQYF; CDR3nt: TGTGCCAGCAGCCCCGACCGGGATATCCCAGATACGCAGTATTTT
v_gene: TRBV14; abundance: -; j_gene: TRBJ2-2; d_gene: -; CDR3aa: CASSQEAPGELFF; CDR3nt: TGTGCCAGCAGCCAAGAGGCACCCGGGGAGCTGTTTTTT
v_gene: TRBV28; abundance: few; j_gene: TRBJ2-2; d_gene: TRBD1; CDR3aa: CASSSGTANTGELFF; CDR3nt: TGTGCCAGCAGTTCCGGGACAGCGAACACCGGGGAGCTGTTTTTT
v_gene: TRBV2; abundance: -; j_gene: TRBJ2-7; d_gene: -; CDR3aa: CASSESLGGAYEQYF; CDR3nt: TGTGCCAGCAGTGAGTCCTTGGGGGGCGCATACGAGCAGTACTTC
v_gene: TRBV20-1; abundance: many; j_gene: TRBJ2-5; d_gene: -; CDR3aa: CSASVAQETQYF; CDR3nt: TGCAGTGCTAGTGTGGCCCAAGAGACCCAGTACTTC
v_gene: TRBV6-8; abundance: many; j_gene: TRBJ2-5; d_gene: -; CDR3aa: CASSTLGGETQYF; CDR3nt: TGTGCCAGCAGTACATTGGGGGGAGAGACCCAGTACTTC
v_gene: TRBV6-2/TRBV6-3; abundance: many; j_gene: TRBJ1-1; d_gene: TRBD1; CDR3aa: CASSNPRDRSYTEAFF; CDR3nt: TGTGCCAGCAGTAATCCACGGGACAGGTCTTACACTGAAGCTTTCTTT
v_gene: TRBV27; abundance: many; j_gene: TRBJ2-5; d_gene: -; CDR3aa: CASSLLGAKETQYF; CDR3nt: TGTGCCAGCAGTTTATTGGGGGCCAAAGAGACCCAGTACTTC
v_gene: TRBV6-6; abundance: many; j_gene: TRBJ2-5; d_gene: -; CDR3aa: CASRPGVWGEETQYF; CDR3nt: TGTGCCAGCAGACCCGGTGTCTGGGGCGAAGAGACCCAGTACTTC
v_gene: TRBV27; abundance: many; j_gene: TRBJ2-6; d_gene: -; CDR3aa: CASGSGANVLTF; CDR3nt: TGTGCCAGCGGTTCTGGGGCCAACGTCCTGACTTTC
v_gene: TRBV7-9; abundance: few; j_gene: TRBJ2-2; d_gene: -; CDR3aa: CASSQQKENTGELFF; CDR3nt: TGTGCCAGCAGCCAACAGAAGGAGAACACCGGGGAGCTGTTTTTT
v_gene: TRBV30; abundance: many; j_gene: TRBJ2-5; d_gene: -; CDR3aa: CAWKASTEETQYF; CDR3nt: TGTGCCTGGAAGGCTAGCACGGAAGAGACCCAGTACTTC
v_gene: TRBV21-1; abundance: -; j_gene: TRBJ1-5; d_gene: -; CDR3aa: CASSLNRAYSNQPQHF; CDR3nt: TGTGCCAGCAGCCTCAACAGGGCTTATAGCAATCAGCCCCAGCATTTT
v_gene: TRBV7-2; abundance: -; j_gene: TRBJ1-1; d_gene: -; CDR3aa: CASSLALSGMEAFF; CDR3nt: TGTGCCAGCAGCTTAGCGCTATCAGGGATGGAAGCTTTCTTT
v_gene: TRBV2; abundance: few; j_gene: TRBJ1-2; d_gene: -; CDR3aa: CASRASGTLKSNYGYTF; CDR3nt: TGTGCCAGCAGGGCGAGCGGGACGCTGAAATCTAACTATGGCTACACCTTC
v_gene: TRBV12-3/TRBV12-4; abundance: -; j_gene: TRBJ2-2; d_gene: -; CDR3aa: CASSLAGPIVLDTGELFF; CDR3nt: TGTGCCAGCAGTTTAGCGGGGCCGATTGTCCTGGACACCGGGGAGCTGTTTTTT
v_gene: TRBV6-5; abundance: many; j_gene: TRBJ2-7; d_gene: -; CDR3aa: CASSYTGNEQYF; CDR3nt: TGTGCCAGCAGTTACACAGGGAACGAGCAGTACTTC
v_gene: TRBV5-6; abundance: few; j_gene: TRBJ1-6; d_gene: -; CDR3aa: CASSLARRGDSPLHF; CDR3nt: TGTGCCAGCAGCTTGGCCCGGAGGGGTGATTCACCCCTCCACTTT
v_gene: TRBV5-5; abundance: -; j_gene: TRBJ1-2; d_gene: -; CDR3aa: CASSLVRLGPQANYGYTF; CDR3nt: TGTGCCAGCAGCTTGGTTAGACTCGGGCCGCAAGCTAACTATGGCTACACCTTC
v_gene: TRBV3-1; abundance: few; j_gene: TRBJ2-1; d_gene: TRBD2; CDR3aa: CASSQDMGLANEQFF; CDR3nt: TGTGCCAGCAGCCAAGATATGGGACTAGCCAATGAGCAGTTCTTC
v_gene: TRBV6-1; abundance: once; j_gene: TRBJ2-7; d_gene: TRBD1; CDR3aa: CASSGQGSAYEQYF; CDR3nt: TGTGCCAGCAGTGGACAGGGTTCGGCCTACGAGCAGTACTTC
v_gene: TRBV4-3; abundance: once; j_gene: TRBJ1-1; d_gene: -; CDR3aa: CASSQVAVTDTEALF; CDR3nt: TGCGCCAGCAGCCAAGTAGCCGTTACGGACACTGAAGCTCTCTTT